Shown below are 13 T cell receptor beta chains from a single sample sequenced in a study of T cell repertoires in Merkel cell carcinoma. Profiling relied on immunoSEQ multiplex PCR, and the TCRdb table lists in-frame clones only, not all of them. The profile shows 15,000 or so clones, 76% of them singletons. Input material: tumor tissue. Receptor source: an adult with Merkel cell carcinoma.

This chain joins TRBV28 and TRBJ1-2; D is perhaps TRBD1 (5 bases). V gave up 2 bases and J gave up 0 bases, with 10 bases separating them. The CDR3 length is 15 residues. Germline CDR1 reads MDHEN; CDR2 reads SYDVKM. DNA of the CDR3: TGTGCCAGCAGTTTAGGGGACCGCGCTAACTATGGCTACACCTTC. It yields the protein CASSLGDRANYGYTF.

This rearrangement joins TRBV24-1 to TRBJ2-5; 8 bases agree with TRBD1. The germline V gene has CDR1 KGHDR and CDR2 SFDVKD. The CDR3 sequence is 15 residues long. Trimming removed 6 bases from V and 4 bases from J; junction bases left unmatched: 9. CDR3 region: CATSLSDRGRETQYF. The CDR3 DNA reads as TGTGCCACCAGTCTGTCCGACAGGGGAAGAGAGACCCAGTACTTC.

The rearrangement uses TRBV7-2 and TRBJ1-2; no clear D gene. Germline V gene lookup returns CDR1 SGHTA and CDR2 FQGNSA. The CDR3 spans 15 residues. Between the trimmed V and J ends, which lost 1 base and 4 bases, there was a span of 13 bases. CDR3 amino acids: CASSLGSEWAYGYTF. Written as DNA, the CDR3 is TGTGCCAGCAGCTTAGGATCAGAGTGGGCCTATGGCTACACCTTC.

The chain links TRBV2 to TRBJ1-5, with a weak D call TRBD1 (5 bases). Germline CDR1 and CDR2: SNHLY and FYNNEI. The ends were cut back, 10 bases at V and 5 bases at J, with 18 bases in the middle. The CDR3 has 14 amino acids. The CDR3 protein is CATTSGEGHQPQHF. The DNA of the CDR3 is TGTGCCACCACTTCTGGGGAGGGACATCAGCCCCAGCATTTT. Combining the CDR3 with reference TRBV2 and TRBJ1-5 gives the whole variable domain EPEVTQTPSHQVTQMGQEVILRCVPISNHLYFYWYRQILGQKVEFLVSFYNNEISEKSEIFDDQFSVERPDGSNFTLKIRSTKLEDSAMYFCATTSGEGHQPQHFGDGTRLSIL.

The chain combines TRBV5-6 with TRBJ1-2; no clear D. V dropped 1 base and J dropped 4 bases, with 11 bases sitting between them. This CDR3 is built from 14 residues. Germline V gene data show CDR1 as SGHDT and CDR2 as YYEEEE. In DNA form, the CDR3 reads TGTGCCAGCAGCTTGCCCGGGGTAAGCTATGGCTACACCTTC. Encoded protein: CASSLPGVSYGYTF.

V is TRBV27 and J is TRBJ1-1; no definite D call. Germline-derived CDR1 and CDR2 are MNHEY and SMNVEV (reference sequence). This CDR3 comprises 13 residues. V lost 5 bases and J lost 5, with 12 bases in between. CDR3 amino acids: CASSQFVVTEAFF. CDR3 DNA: TGTGCCAGCAGTCAGTTTGTAGTTACTGAAGCTTTCTTT.

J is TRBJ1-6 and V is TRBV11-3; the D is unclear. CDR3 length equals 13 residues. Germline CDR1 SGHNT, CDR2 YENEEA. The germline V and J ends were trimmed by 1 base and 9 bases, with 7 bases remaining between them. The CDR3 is CASSLGGSSPLHF. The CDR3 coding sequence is TGTGCCAGCAGCTTAGGAGGTAGTTCACCCCTCCACTTT.

Written as DNA, the CDR3 is TGCGCCAGCAGCCAAGATATTGATTCACCCCTCCACTTT. It is translated as CASSQDIDSPLHF. This chain uses TRBV4-3 with TRBJ1-6; no clear D gene. The CDR3 has 13 amino acids. V dropped 0 bases and J dropped 8 bases, with 5 bases sitting between them. The germline V gene encodes CDR1 LGHNA and CDR2 YSLEER.

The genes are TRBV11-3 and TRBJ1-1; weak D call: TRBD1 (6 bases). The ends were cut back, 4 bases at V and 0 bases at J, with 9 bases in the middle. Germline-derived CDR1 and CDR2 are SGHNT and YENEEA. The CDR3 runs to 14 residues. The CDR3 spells CASSSRGLNTEAFF. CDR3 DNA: TGTGCCAGCAGCTCCAGGGGATTGAACACTGAAGCTTTCTTT.

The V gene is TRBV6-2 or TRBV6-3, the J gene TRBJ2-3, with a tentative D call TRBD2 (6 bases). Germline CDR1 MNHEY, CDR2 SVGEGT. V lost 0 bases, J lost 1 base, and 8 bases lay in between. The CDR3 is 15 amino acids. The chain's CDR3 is CASSYSGLRTDTQYF. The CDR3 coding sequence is TGTGCCAGCAGTTACTCGGGACTCCGCACAGATACGCAGTATTTT.

The chain's CDR3 is CASSQGAAGNEQFF. The CDR3 bases are TGTGCCAGTAGCCAGGGGGCGGCGGGGAATGAGCAGTTCTTC. The rearrangement links TRBV19 to TRBJ2-1; TRBD1 agrees at 8 bases. The CDR3 has 14 residues. The germline V gene has CDR1 LNHDA and CDR2 SQIVND (reference sequence). The V gene end was trimmed by 6 bases and the J gene end by 7 bases; junction bases not matched to a gene: 8.

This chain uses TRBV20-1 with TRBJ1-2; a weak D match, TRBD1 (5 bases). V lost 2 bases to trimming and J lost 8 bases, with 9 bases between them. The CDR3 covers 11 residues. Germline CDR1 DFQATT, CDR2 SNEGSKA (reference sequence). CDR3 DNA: TGCAGTGCTAGAAGGGGAGAAGGCTACACCTTC. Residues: CSARRGEGYTF.

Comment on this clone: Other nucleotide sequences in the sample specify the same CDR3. The DNA of the CDR3 is TGTGCCACCAGCAGAGATCTAGCGGGGGCAACCGGGGAGCTGTTTTTT. Its translation is CATSRDLAGATGELFF. J is TRBJ2-2 and V is TRBV15; 10 bases fit TRBD2. This CDR3 is 16 amino acids long. Germline values: CDR1 LNHNV, CDR2 YYDKDF (reference sequence). The V segment lost 0 bases and the J segment 5 bases; nucleotides outside the gene matches: 3.